This T cell receptor beta chain is drawn from a study of cytomegalovirus exposure and HLA in healthy donors. Broader study findings: Despite most TCR sequences being rare, some public TCRs occurred in many donors. Certain sequence variants were highly shared and formed a cluster, and this cluster was likely a sequencing artifact. Presence/absence analyses took donor sequencing depth as roughly uniform.

Nominally healthy donors provided the samples, though records likely missed some immune exposures. PCR employed 60 Vbeta and 13 Jbeta primers. Produced via immunoSEQ multiplex PCR; TCRdb's table is partial and in-frame only. The sample has 100,000 to 150,000 clones, about 74% seen once; the top ten hold 3.4%. V lost 2 bases and J lost 7, with 10 bases in between. The germline V gene encodes CDR1 SGHRS and CDR2 YFSETQ. This CDR3 has 14 amino acids. A word on this clone: Its antigen is unknown.

This TCR derives from a man aged 30 to 45 in good health and CMV-seronegative. The sequenced material came from PBMCs. The rearrangement links TRBV5-1 to TRBJ1-6; D not certain. CDR3 residues: CASSFGRENSPLHF. As DNA, the CDR3 is TGCGCCAGCAGCTTTGGGCGGGAAAATTCACCCCTCCACTTT.